This T cell receptor beta chain appears in the sequencing data of a study of cytomegalovirus exposure and HLA in healthy donors. Study information: Earlier findings included some 120 million unique TCR beta sequences obtained from about 170 million T cells. Findings and limits, study-wide: CMV serostatus was the sole immune exposure data available. Among TCR beta chains, those listed as cytomegalovirus-associated numbered some 170.

In regard to this clone: Its specificity is unknown.

CDR1 and CDR2 (germline): SGHNT, YYREEE (reference sequence). The CDR3 consists of 16 residues. The V and J ends lost 6 bases and 2 bases, in that order; junction bases with no gene match: 11. 60 Vbeta and 13 Jbeta primers were used in PCR. Some clones are missing from TCRdb's copy, which holds only in-frame ones; the method was immunoSEQ multiplex PCR. This sample carries over 95,000 clones, about 70% of them seen once, and the ten largest clones take 9% to 15%. The source material was PBMCs. The sequence came from a woman aged 40 to 49 in good health and CMV-seropositive. V and J are TRBV5-4 and TRBJ1-2; 9 bases are a match to TRBD1. For the CDR3, the DNA is TGTGCCAGCAACCAAAAACTCGGACAGGGGAACTATGGCTACACCTTC. Its translation: CASNQKLGQGNYGYTF.